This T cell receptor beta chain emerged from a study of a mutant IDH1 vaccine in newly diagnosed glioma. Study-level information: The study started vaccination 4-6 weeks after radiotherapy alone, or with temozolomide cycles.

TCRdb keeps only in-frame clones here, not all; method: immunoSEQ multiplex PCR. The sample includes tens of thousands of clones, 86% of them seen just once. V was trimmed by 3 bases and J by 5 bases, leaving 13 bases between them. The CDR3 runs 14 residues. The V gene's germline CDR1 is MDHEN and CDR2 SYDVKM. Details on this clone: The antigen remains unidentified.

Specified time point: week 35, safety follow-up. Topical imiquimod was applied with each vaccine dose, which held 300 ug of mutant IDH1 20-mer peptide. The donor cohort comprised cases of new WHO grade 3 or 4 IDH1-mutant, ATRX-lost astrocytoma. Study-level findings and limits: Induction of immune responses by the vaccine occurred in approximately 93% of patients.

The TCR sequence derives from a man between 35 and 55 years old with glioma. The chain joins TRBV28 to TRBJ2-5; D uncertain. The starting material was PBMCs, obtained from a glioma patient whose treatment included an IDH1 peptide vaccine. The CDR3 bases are TGTGCCAGCAGTTTCGTGTACGAGAAGGAGACCCAGTACTTC. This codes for CASSFVYEKETQYF.